This T cell receptor beta chain was captured in a study of identifying expanded T cells in peripheral blood. Measured with immunoSEQ multiplex PCR; TCRdb has only the in-frame clones, and not every one. The sample holds more than 95,000 clones, about four fifths seen once. Collection occurred without any documented infections or immune events in donors. Study-wide results and limits: Differentially abundant clones: about 1.2 between replicates, approximately 15 at around 2 weeks, roughly 18 at four. Across healthy donors, higher total template counts meant significantly greater approximately two-week count variance.

Unmatched junction bases numbered 7, after V lost 6 bases and J lost 8 bases. From germline, CDR1 is MNHEY and CDR2 SVGAGI. The CDR3 runs 14 residues. A note on this clone: What it binds is unknown.

Material: blood. The chain is built from TRBV6-5 and TRBJ1-4, with 9 bases identical to TRBD1. The sequence came from a person aged 18 to 70 in good health. The CDR3 region is CASRRGQGSEKLFF. CDR3 nucleotide sequence: TGTGCCAGCAGGAGGGGACAGGGTTCGGAAAAACTGTTTTTT.